This TCR beta chain was found in a study of shared clonotypes between healthy human individuals. This CDR3 is built from 15 residues. Between the trimmed V and J ends, which lost 3 bases and 3 bases, there was a span of 12 bases. The V gene's germline CDR1 is SGDLS and CDR2 YYNGEE. Deep was the level used in running the assay. Assay: immunoSEQ multiplex PCR; the TCRdb copy retains only in-frame clones and omits some. Among millions of clones listed, over 85% were seen once. This clonotype was obtained from a man younger than 30 in good health. Sequenced material: naive CD4+ T cells sorted from blood. Subset: CD45RA+ positively selected. V is TRBV9 and J is TRBJ2-2, with a tentative D call TRBD1 (5 bases). As DNA, the CDR3 is TGTGCCAGCAGCGCCAGGGTGTTTGACACCGGGGAGCTGTTTTTT. This encodes CASSARVFDTGELFF. The entire variable domain, with the rest obtained from reference TRBV9 and TRBJ2-2, is as follows: DSGVTQTPKHLITATGQRVTLRCSPRSGDLSVYWYQQSLDQGLQFLIQYYNGEERAKGNILERFSAQQFPDLHSELNLSSLELGDSALYFCASSARVFDTGELFFGEGSRLTVL.